This T cell receptor (beta chain) was found in a study of tumor and adjacent non-tumor tissue in lung cancer. The template was RNA from unsorted bulk tissue. About this clonotype itself: An end of the junction differs from the germline gene, which may be a read error.

TCRbeta libraries were built with three rounds of nested PCR, modified from ARM-PCR. Via MiXCR, TCRdb re-called the multiplex PCR reads, giving one row per CDR3 protein. This sample has approximately 110,000 distinct CDR3 sequences, with about 75% found just once. This CDR3 is 15 amino acids long. The germline V gene has CDR1 SGHDT and CDR2 YYEEEE. The receptor comes from a woman aged 55-69 years with non-small cell lung cancer. The specimen sequenced was lung tumor tissue. This chain uses TRBV5-6 with TRBJ1-1; perhaps TRBD1 as D (6 bases). CDR3 protein: CAISRGGTGLAEAFF. DNA of the CDR3: TGTGCCATCAGCCGCGGTGGAACAGGGCTCGCTGAAGCTTTCTTT.